These 2 T cell receptor beta chains were all obtained from the same sample, sequenced in a study of CD4 T cells in relation to SARS-CoV-2 and coronaviruses. Profiling relied on immunoSEQ multiplex PCR, and the TCRdb table lists in-frame clones only, not all of them. This sample has 65,000 or so clones, with about 87% found just once. The unexposed donors gave CD4+ T cells in 2011-2018, prior to COVID-19. The sample taken for sequencing was memory CD4+ T cells from PBMCs. These receptors all stem from a human donor in good health.

This clone was seen once. The CDR3 loop is CSVGKGGNEQYF. The CDR3 coding sequence is TGCAGCGTTGGAAAGGGGGGAAACGAGCAGTACTTC. The V and J genes are TRBV29-1 and TRBJ2-7; D may match TRBD1 or TRBD2 (6 bases each). V dropped 4 bases and J dropped 5 bases, with 12 bases sitting between them. The length of the CDR3 is 12 residues. The germline gives CDR1 SQVTM, CDR2 ANQGSEA.

This rearrangement joins TRBV6-5 to TRBJ1-2; D is unresolved. The germline V gene encodes CDR1 MNHEY and CDR2 SVGAGI. The V gene lost 6 bases and the J gene lost 3 bases, with 14 bases spanning the gap. This CDR3 spans 14 amino acids. The CDR3 is CASRSPGVDYGYTF. The CDR3 nucleotides read TGTGCCAGCAGAAGCCCGGGAGTGGACTATGGCTACACCTTC.